The clone carrying this T cell receptor beta chain has ten or more counts. Its antigen is unidentified. The length of the CDR3 is 14 residues. The data were obtained in a study of response to subunit inactivated influenza vaccine. The study's findings and limits: Authors suggested that a seasonal influenza vaccination recruits few new T cells each time.

TCRdb used MiXCR to reprocess the RT-PCR reads, holding one entry per CDR3 protein. The sample yields about 540,000 distinct CDR3 sequences, approximately 24% seen once. Another study also made use of these data, one on T cells expressing NK-cell markers. This second study says: It was by 5'RACE template switching with UMIs that TCR beta cDNA was made. About 6 donors had dominant NKG2C+ clonotypes that comprised roughly 1.0-8% of their CD8+ T cells. Similarly, these clonotypes led the CD3+CD56-NKG2C+ fraction as well in a handful of donors.

Sequencing was performed on CD4+ T cells sorted from PBMCs, taken 12 days after vaccination. The TCR was taken from a man aged 45 to 65 who received an inactivated influenza vaccine. This sequence joins TRBV21-1 and TRBJ2-1; whether TRBD1, the table's D call, matches the DNA was not checked. TRBV21-1 is flagged as a pseudogene. The CDR3 loop is CASGLPRGHNEQFF. CDR3 nucleotides: TGTGCCAGCGGTCTTCCCAGGGGCCACAATGAGCAGTTCTTC.